The 5 T cell receptor beta chains below were found in one sample sequenced in a study of shared clonotypes between healthy human individuals. Generated by immunoSEQ multiplex PCR, the TCRdb table keeps only in-frame clones and is missing some. The table lists approximately 1,000,000 clones, approximately 80% of them singletons, with about 0.52% in the top ten. The sample taken for sequencing was memory CD4+ T cells from PBMCs. As for subset: CD45RA-negative fraction. The receptor set was obtained from a man between 18 and 35 years old in good health. Some clones in this sample may be carry-over from other donors' samples.

This clone has ten or more counts. This chain uses TRBV29-1 with TRBJ2-1; 9 bases fit TRBD2. CDR1 SQVTM and CDR2 ANQGSEA come from the germline V gene. The V gene end was trimmed by 4 bases and the J gene end by 8 bases; junction bases not matched to a gene: 9. The CDR3 contains 14 residues. The CDR3 here is CSVAGREGRDEQFF. As DNA, the CDR3 is TGCAGCGTTGCTGGGCGGGAGGGCCGAGATGAGCAGTTCTTC.

The chain couples TRBV29-1 to TRBJ2-2, with D possibly matching TRBD1 (5 bases). The CDR3 is made up of 14 amino acids. Germline assignment: CDR1 SQVTM and CDR2 ANQGSEA. V lost 0 bases, J lost 2 bases, and 7 bases lay in between. As DNA, the CDR3 is TGCAGCGTTGAAGACAGGGTAAACACCGGGGAGCTGTTTTTT. Translation gives CSVEDRVNTGELFF.

In the case of this clone: Different DNA sequences within this sample yield the same CDR3. The V call is TRBV11-2, the J call TRBJ2-1; 9 bases map to TRBD2. J was trimmed by 4 bases and V by 1 base; bases with no gene match: 2. The length of the CDR3 is 15 residues. Germline loops: CDR1 SGHAT, CDR2 FQNNGV. CDR3 nucleotide sequence: TGTGCCAGCAGCTTAGGGGCGGGAGGGTACAATGAGCAGTTCTTC. Encoded protein: CASSLGAGGYNEQFF.

The CDR3: CASSPRWGQTEAFF. The CDR3 region has the DNA TGCGCCAGCAGCCCCCGGTGGGGGCAGACTGAAGCTTTCTTT. The chain couples TRBV5-1 to TRBJ1-1, with D possibly TRBD1 on 6 matching bases. Germline V CDR1 and CDR2: SGHRS, YFSETQ. The CDR3 spans 14 residues. Deletions cut 4 bases from V and 5 bases from J, with 15 bases between.

The table lists this clone with a few counts. This CDR3 is CASSLAWVTDTQYF. For the CDR3, the DNA is TGCGCCAGCAGCCTTGCTTGGGTAACAGATACGCAGTATTTT. The chain is built from TRBV4-1 and TRBJ2-3; D call uncertain. The V and J ends lost 4 bases and 3 bases respectively, with 11 bases between them. Germline V CDR1 and CDR2: MGHRA, YSYEKL. The length of the CDR3 is 14 residues.